The clone carrying this T cell receptor beta chain appeared many times. The antigen is undetermined. TCRdb used MiXCR to reprocess the 5' RACE reads, holding one entry per CDR3 protein. This sample has more than 25,000 distinct CDR3 sequences; about 7.6% occur once, and the top ten carry almost 25%. The germline V gene has CDR1 MNHEY and CDR2 SVGAGI. CDR3 length equals 16 residues. V gave up 6 bases and J gave up 0 bases, with 12 bases separating them. The sample is drawn from a study of spatial heterogeneity in lung cancer. In the study overall: Alpha-chain sequences were detected in numbers that were consistently lower than beta-chain sequences. Matched bulk RNA-seq provided a T cell module score, and TCR transcript counts in tumor regions correlated strongly with it. Notes on the study in general: Tumors with more nonsynonymous mutations had more expanded intratumoral alpha and beta TCRs.

The time point denotes: sample taken at primary tumor resection. Donation came from roughly 72 patients with untreated early-stage non-small cell lung cancer. Sequencing covered unsorted whole RNA taken from tumor, nontumor lung or frozen PBMC. The origin of this receptor is a male donor with early-stage non-small cell lung cancer. The V call is TRBV6-5, the J call TRBJ2-6, with D unresolved. The sample in question was lung tumor tissue, obtained at surgery. As DNA, the CDR3 is TGTGCCAGCAGGTTGAAAGTAGGCTCTGGGGCCAACGTCCTGACTTTC. It encodes CASRLKVGSGANVLTF.